Below, one TCR beta chain is given with its context. Authors' methods: Reference gene primer amplification yielded estimated nucleated cell counts. Produced via immunoSEQ multiplex PCR; TCRdb's table is partial and in-frame only. That table gives V, J and clone size, and the DNA gave D and trimming. The data hold some 74,000 clones, with roughly 80% observed a single time. The V and J ends lost 4 bases and 0 bases respectively, with 6 bases between them. This CDR3 is 13 amino acids long. The source of the sample is a study of blood T cell repertoires in COVID-19. The wider study: Spain, Italy and the United States supplied samples that represented acute and convalescent COVID-19.

This receptor was taken from a human donor in a cohort sampled during active COVID-19. Sequenced: peripheral blood. The rearrangement uses TRBV12-3 or TRBV12-4 and TRBJ1-1; D gene ambiguous. CDR3 sequence: CASSYSLNTEAFF. Here the CDR3 DNA reads TGTGCCAGCAGTTATTCGTTGAACACTGAAGCTTTCTTT.